A single sample is the source of the 25 T cell receptor beta chains below, sequenced in a study of T-cell reconstitution after alpha-beta-depleted transplantation in children. The authors prepared the TCRbeta library with unique molecular identifiers. TCRdb recomputed calls from the PCR reads with MiXCR, one row per CDR3 protein. The sample includes approximately 400,000 distinct CDR3 sequences, roughly a tenth of them seen just once. This material consisted of PBMCs from the stem cell graft donor, taken from the stem cell graft. The source is a human donor who donated a stem cell graft to a child with acute myeloid leukemia.

This clonotype has just a few counts. The chain employs TRBV7-8 and TRBJ1-5; perhaps TRBD1 as D (6 bases). The CDR3 has 15 amino acids. Germline V gives CDR1 SGHVS, CDR2 FQNEAQ. Deletions cut 6 bases from V and 9 bases from J, with 21 bases between. The CDR3 bases are TGTGCCAGCAGTCTAATGGGACACGTGGACGGGCCCCAGCATTTT. Protein: CASSLMGHVDGPQHF. The full variable domain, its missing parts supplied by reference TRBV7-8 and TRBJ1-5, is GAGVSQSPRYKVAKRGQDVALRCDPISGHVSLFWYQQALGQGPEFLTYFQNEAQLDKSGLPSDRFFAERPEGSVSTLKIQRTQQEDSAVYLCASSLMGHVDGPQHFGDGTRLSIL.

This clonotype was recorded a few times. This chain connects TRBV18 to TRBJ1-1; D is unclear. Looked up from germline, CDR1 is KGHSH and CDR2 is LQKENI. The V end lost 0 bases, the J end lost 7 bases, and 18 bases lay between the germline ends. CDR3 length: 16 residues. The CDR3 is CASSPPVSRGFFEAFF. Written as DNA, the CDR3 is TGTGCCAGCTCACCACCGGTTTCGCGCGGGTTCTTTGAAGCTTTCTTT.

This clonotype was picked up a small number of times. This sequence joins TRBV20-1 and TRBJ2-1, with 8 bases lining up with TRBD2. In germline, CDR1 is DFQATT, CDR2 SNEGSKA (reference sequence). V was clipped by 8 bases and J by 1 base; unmatched bases: 13. The CDR3 runs 16 residues. CDR3 sequence (DNA): TGCAGTTATGGCAGGGCGGGCGGGGGGTCCTACAATGAGCAGTTCTTC. As protein: CSYGRAGGGSYNEQFF.

In this sample, this clonotype turned up a few times. The V gene is TRBV7-9, the J gene TRBJ2-4; tentative D call: TRBD2 (6 bases). Between the trimmed V and J ends, which lost 1 base and 8 bases, there was a span of 18 bases. The CDR3 loop spans 16 amino acids. CDR1 is SEHNR, CDR2 FQNEAQ, per germline (reference sequence). The DNA of the CDR3 is TGTGCCAGCAGCTTAGGGTTCGGGGTAGGGGAGGACATTCAGTACTTC. Protein: CASSLGFGVGEDIQYF. The whole variable domain, remainder taken from reference TRBV7-9 and TRBJ2-4, is DTGVSQNPRHKITKRGQNVTFRCDPISEHNRLYWYRQTLGQGPEFLTYFQNEAQLEKSRLLSDRFSAERPKGSFSTLEIQRTEQGDSAMYLCASSLGFGVGEDIQYFGAGTRLSVL.

V usage is TRBV12-3 or TRBV12-4 and J usage is TRBJ1-1, with D maybe TRBD1 (5 bases). Trimming took 7 bases from V and 5 from J, leaving 17 bases between them. The CDR3 has 14 amino acids. CDR3 DNA: TGTGCCAGCACCATGACAGCTTCGATTACTGAAGCTTTCTTT. It is translated as CASTMTASITEAFF.

This chain uses TRBV12-3 or TRBV12-4 with TRBJ2-1; 9 bases are a match to TRBD2. V dropped 7 bases and J dropped 9; count of bases not matched to a gene: 13. The CDR3 has 15 amino acids. CDR3 amino acids: CASNPRSSGMGEQFF. The CDR3 bases are TGTGCCAGCAACCCCCGGTCTAGCGGGATGGGTGAGCAGTTCTTC.

In its sample, this clonotype was seen a few times. The chain is built from TRBV7-2 and TRBJ1-2; 8 bases match TRBD1. V gave up 6 bases and J gave up 5 bases; unmatched junction bases: 8. CDR1 is SGHTA, CDR2 FQGNSA, per germline. The CDR3 length is 14 residues. The CDR3 sequence: CASSPGQGVYGYTF. CDR3 coding DNA: TGTGCCAGCAGTCCTGGACAGGGCGTGTATGGCTACACCTTC.

In this sample, this clonotype turned up a few times. The chain joins TRBV7-2 to TRBJ2-1; 9 bases are shared with TRBD1. V lost 4 bases and J lost 7; bases outside the gene matches: 2. There are 13 residues in the CDR3. The germline CDR1 and CDR2 sequences are SGHTA and FQGNSA. In DNA form, the CDR3 reads TGTGCCAGCAGCTACGACAGGGGGAATGAGCAGTTCTTC. It encodes CASSYDRGNEQFF.

This clonotype was counted between two and nine times. The gene calls are TRBV19 and TRBJ1-1, with D hard to call. The CDR3 has 14 amino acids. Germline CDR1 reads LNHDA; CDR2 reads SQIVND (reference sequence). Deletions cut 7 bases from V and 4 bases from J, with 16 bases between. The CDR3 region is CASTPTPASTEAFF. For the CDR3, the DNA is TGTGCCAGTACCCCGACACCGGCCAGCACTGAAGCTTTCTTT.

This clonotype was detected ten times or more. Its ends do not fully match the called genes, so a read error is possible. V gene TRBV7-6 combines with J gene TRBJ1-1; D ambiguous. The CDR3 length is 13 residues. The V gene's germline CDR1 is SGHVS and CDR2 FNYEAQ. CDR3 loop: CASSSTLNTEAFF. Here the CDR3 DNA reads TGCGCCAGCAGCTCTACACTGAACACTGAAGCTTTCTTT.

The sample holds many counts of this clonotype. One junction end does not reproduce the germline sequence, and a read error may be involved. The rearrangement joins TRBV5-1 to TRBJ2-1; possible D gene TRBD2, 5 bases. Per germline, CDR1 SGHRS and CDR2 YFSETQ. The CDR3 length is 12 residues. The DNA of the CDR3 is TGTGCCAGCAGTTTGGCGGGCAATGAGCAGTTCTTC. This codes for CASSLAGNEQFF. Full variable domain (missing parts from reference TRBV5-1 and TRBJ2-1): KAGVTQTPRYLIKTRGQQVTLSCSPISGHRSVSWYQQTPGQGLQFLFEYFSETQRNKGNFPGRFSGRQFSNSRSEMNVSTLELGDSALYLCASSLAGNEQFFGPGTRLTVL.

The rearrangement joins TRBV12-3 or TRBV12-4 to TRBJ2-2; D is uncertain. V lost 4 bases to trimming and J lost 5 bases, with 11 bases between them. This CDR3 comprises 14 residues. Here the CDR3 reads CASSYGLLTGELFF. CDR3 nucleotide sequence: TGTGCCAGCAGTTATGGCCTCCTTACCGGGGAGCTGTTTTTT.

A single count supports this clonotype. The junction differs from germline at one of its ends, possibly a read error. V is TRBV20-1 and J is TRBJ1-1; D not certain. This CDR3 region has 14 residues. Germline CDR1 and CDR2: DFQATT and SNEGSKA (reference sequence). In DNA, the CDR3 is TGCAGTGCTAGAGTTCGGGGAACGAACACTGAAGCTTTCTTC. Encoded protein: CSARVRGTNTEAFF.

This clonotype appeared many times. The genes are TRBV11-2 and TRBJ2-5, with 8 bases aligning to TRBD1. Losses at the gene ends were 5 bases for V and 5 bases for J; bases not matched to a gene: 19. The germline V gene has CDR1 SGHAT and CDR2 FQNNGV. CDR3 length: 18 residues. In DNA form, the CDR3 reads TGTGCCAGCAGCGGTCCCTCCGGGACAGGAAGGAGTCGGGAGACCCAGTACTTC. Encoded protein: CASSGPSGTGRSRETQYF.

This rearrangement joins TRBV7-2 to TRBJ1-4; unclear D gene. In germline, CDR1 is SGHTA, CDR2 FQGNSA. This CDR3 region has 15 residues. The V gene lost 2 bases and the J gene lost 4 bases, with 11 bases spanning the gap. CDR3 nucleotide sequence: TGTGCCAGCAGCTTATTGAAAGGGATTAATGAAAAACTGTTTTTT. Protein product: CASSLLKGINEKLFF.

The V and J genes are TRBV21-1 and TRBJ2-3; TRBD2, the table's D call, lacks a check against the DNA. TRBV21-1 is deemed a pseudogene. The CDR3 consists of 17 residues. CDR3 in amino acids: CASSKVAPAGGADTQYF. DNA of the CDR3: TGTGCCAGCAGCAAAGTTGCCCCAGCGGGAGGGGCAGATACGCAGTATTTT.

The chain employs TRBV7-2 and TRBJ2-5; 13 bases match TRBD2. V lost 6 bases, J lost 5 bases, and 3 bases stayed unmatched. The CDR3 length is 14 residues. Germline V gene lookup returns CDR1 SGHTA and CDR2 FQGNSA. CDR3 DNA: TGTGCCAGCAGAGGACTAGCGGGAGCGGAGACCCAGTACTTC. It codes for CASRGLAGAETQYF.

This clonotype was seen a few times. This chain connects TRBV20-1 to TRBJ2-2; 12 nucleotides line up with TRBD1. V was clipped by 5 bases and J by 6 bases; unmatched bases: 4. CDR3 length: 14 residues. The germline CDR1 and CDR2 sequences are DFQATT and SNEGSKA (reference sequence). The DNA for the CDR3 is TGCAGTGCTCGAGGGACAGGGGGCCCCGGGGAGCTGTTTTTT. Residues: CSARGTGGPGELFF.

This sequence joins TRBV20-1 and TRBJ2-7; D is undetermined. The germline gives CDR1 DFQATT, CDR2 SNEGSKA (reference sequence). This CDR3 is built from 14 residues. With 2 bases removed from V and 0 bases from J, the gap between germline ends came to 11 bases. The chain's CDR3 is CSARQDGNSYEQYF. CDR3 bases: TGCAGTGCTAGACAGGACGGAAACTCCTACGAGCAGTACTTC.

J is TRBJ2-6 and V is TRBV5-1; D is ambiguous. This CDR3 is built from 15 residues. The ends were cut back, 4 bases at V and 0 bases at J, with 8 bases in the middle. Germline V gives CDR1 SGHRS, CDR2 YFSETQ. The CDR3 reads CASSPSISGANVLTF. CDR3 DNA sequence: TGCGCCAGCAGCCCCAGTATCTCTGGGGCCAACGTCCTGACTTTC.

The V gene is TRBV12-3 or TRBV12-4, the J gene TRBJ1-2; D remains ambiguous. This CDR3 is 13 amino acids long. V lost 7 bases to trimming and J lost 1 base, with 10 bases between them. The DNA for the CDR3 is TGTGCCAGCAATGGGCAGAATAACTATGGCTACACCTTC. The encoded protein is CASNGQNNYGYTF.

V and J are TRBV20-1 and TRBJ2-2; no firm D call. Germline lookup yields CDR1 DFQATT and CDR2 SNEGSKA (reference sequence). The CDR3 sequence is 14 residues long. V was shortened by 2 bases and J by 5 bases, with 12 bases between the two germline ends. The CDR3 coding sequence is TGCAGTGCTAGACACCCCGGGCGGACCGGGGAGCTGTTTTTT. Translating gives CSARHPGRTGELFF.

V gene TRBV6-1 combines with J gene TRBJ2-7; D may be TRBD1 or TRBD2 (5 bases each). V dropped 7 bases and J dropped 2 bases, with 12 bases sitting between them. The CDR3 has 13 residues. Germline CDR1 is MNHNS and CDR2 is SASEGT. The CDR3 nucleotides are TGTGCCAGCAAGCGGCAGGGTCCCTACGAGCAGTACGTC. Protein sequence: CASKRQGPYEQYV.

The chain carries TRBV3-2 and TRBJ2-6; TRBD2, as called in the table, went unchecked against the DNA. TRBV3-2 is designated a pseudogene. The CDR3 is 18 residues long. The CDR3 region is CASSARLAGTSGANVLTF. The CDR3 DNA reads as TGTGCCAGCAGCGCCCGACTAGCGGGGACCTCTGGGGCCAACGTCCTGACTTTC.

Remarks on this clonotype: Germline is not matched at one junction end, which may reflect a read error. J is TRBJ2-1 and V is TRBV7-9, with D perhaps TRBD2 (6 bases). CDR1 is SEHNR and CDR2 is FQNEAQ in the germline V gene (reference sequence). There are 16 residues in the CDR3. CDR3 sequence (DNA): TGTGTCAGCAGCTTAGAGGCGGGGACGGTCTACAATGAGCAGTTCTTC. This translates into CVSSLEAGTVYNEQFF.